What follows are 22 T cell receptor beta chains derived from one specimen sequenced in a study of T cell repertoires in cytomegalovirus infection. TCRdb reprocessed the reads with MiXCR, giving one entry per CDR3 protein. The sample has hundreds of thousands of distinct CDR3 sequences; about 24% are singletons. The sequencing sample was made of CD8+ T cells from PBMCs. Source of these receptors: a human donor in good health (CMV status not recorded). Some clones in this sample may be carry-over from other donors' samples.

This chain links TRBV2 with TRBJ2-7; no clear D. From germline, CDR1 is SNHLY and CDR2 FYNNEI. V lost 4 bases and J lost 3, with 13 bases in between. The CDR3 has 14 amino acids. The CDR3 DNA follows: TGTGCCAGCAGTGTCTCCGACACCATCTACGAGCAGTACGTC. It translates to CASSVSDTIYEQYV.

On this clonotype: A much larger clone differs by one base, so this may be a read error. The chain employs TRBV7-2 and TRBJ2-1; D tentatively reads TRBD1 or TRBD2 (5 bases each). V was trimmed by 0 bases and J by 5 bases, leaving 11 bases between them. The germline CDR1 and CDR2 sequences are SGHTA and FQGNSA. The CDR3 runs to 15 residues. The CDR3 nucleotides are TGTGCCAGCAGCTTAGCGGGGGTGTCTAACAATGAGCAGTTCTTC. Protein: CASSLAGVSNNEQFF.

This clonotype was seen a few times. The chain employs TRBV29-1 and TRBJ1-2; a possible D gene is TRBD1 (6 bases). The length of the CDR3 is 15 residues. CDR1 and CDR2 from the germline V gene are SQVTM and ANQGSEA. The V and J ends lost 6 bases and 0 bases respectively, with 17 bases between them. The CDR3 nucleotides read TGCAGCGTGGGAATAGGGGGTGCACCTAACTATGGCTACACCTTC. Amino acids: CSVGIGGAPNYGYTF. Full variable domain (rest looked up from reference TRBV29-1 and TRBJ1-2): SAVISQKPSRDICQRGTSLTIQCQVDSQVTMMFWYRQQPGQSLTLIATANQGSEATYESGFVIDKFPISRPNLTFSTLTVSNMSPEDSSIYLCSVGIGGAPNYGYTFGSGTRLTVV.

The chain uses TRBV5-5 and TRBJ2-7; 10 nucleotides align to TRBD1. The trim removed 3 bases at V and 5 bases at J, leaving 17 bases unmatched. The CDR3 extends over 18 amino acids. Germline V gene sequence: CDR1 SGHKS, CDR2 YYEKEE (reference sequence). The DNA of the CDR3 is TGTGCCAGCAGCTCACGCACCACACCTTGGACAGGGGGGAACGAGCAGTACTTC. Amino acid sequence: CASSSRTTPWTGGNEQYF.

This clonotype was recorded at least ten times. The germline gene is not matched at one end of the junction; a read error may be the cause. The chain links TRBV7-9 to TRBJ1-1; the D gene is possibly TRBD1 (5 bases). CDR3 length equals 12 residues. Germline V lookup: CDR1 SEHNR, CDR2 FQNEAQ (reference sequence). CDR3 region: CASRWGNAEAFF. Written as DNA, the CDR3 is TGTGCCAGCAGGTGGGGGAACGCTGAAGCTTTCTTT.

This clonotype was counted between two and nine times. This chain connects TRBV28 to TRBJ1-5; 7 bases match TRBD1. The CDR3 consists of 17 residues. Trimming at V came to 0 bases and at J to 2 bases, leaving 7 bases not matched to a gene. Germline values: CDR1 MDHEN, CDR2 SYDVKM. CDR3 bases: TGTGCCAGCAGTTTATGGGGGACAGTGTCCGGCAATCAGCCCCAGCATTTT. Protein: CASSLWGTVSGNQPQHF.

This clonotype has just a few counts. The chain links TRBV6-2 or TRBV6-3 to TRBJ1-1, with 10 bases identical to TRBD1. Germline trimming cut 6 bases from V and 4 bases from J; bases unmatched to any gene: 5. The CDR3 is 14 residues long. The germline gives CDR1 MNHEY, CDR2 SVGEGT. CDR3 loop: CASRPDRGSTEAFF. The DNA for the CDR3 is TGTGCCAGCAGGCCGGACAGGGGGTCCACTGAAGCTTTCTTT.

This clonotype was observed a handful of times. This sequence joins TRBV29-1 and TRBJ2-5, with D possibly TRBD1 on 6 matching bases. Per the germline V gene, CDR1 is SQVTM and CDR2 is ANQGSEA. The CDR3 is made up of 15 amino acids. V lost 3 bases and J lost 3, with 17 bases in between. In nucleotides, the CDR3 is TGCAGCGTTGAGTTGTGGGGGCTCCAGAAAGAGACCCAGTACTTC. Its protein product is CSVELWGLQKETQYF.

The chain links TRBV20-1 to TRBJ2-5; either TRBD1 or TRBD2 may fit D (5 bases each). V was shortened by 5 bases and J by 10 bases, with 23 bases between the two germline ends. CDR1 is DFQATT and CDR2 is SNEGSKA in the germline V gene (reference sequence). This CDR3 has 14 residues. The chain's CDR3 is CSAVGTAGAESQYF. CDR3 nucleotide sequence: TGCAGTGCTGTAGGGACGGCTGGTGCGGAAAGCCAGTACTTC.

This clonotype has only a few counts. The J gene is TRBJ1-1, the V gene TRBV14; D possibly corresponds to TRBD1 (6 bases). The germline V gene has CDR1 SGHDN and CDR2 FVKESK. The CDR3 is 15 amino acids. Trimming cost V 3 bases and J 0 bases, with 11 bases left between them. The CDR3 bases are TGTGCCAGCAGCCACTCACAGGGTTTGAACACTGAAGCTTTCTTT. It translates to CASSHSQGLNTEAFF. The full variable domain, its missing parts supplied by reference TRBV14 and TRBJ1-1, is EAGVTQFPSHSVIEKGQTVTLRCDPISGHDNLYWYRRVMGKEIKFLLHFVKESKQDESGMPNNRFLAERTGGTYSTLKVQPAELEDSGVYFCASSHSQGLNTEAFFGQGTRLTVV.

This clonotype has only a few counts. The CDR3 is CASSLDTRGTEAFF. CDR3 bases: TGTGCCAGCAGTTTGGACACCCGGGGGACTGAAGCTTTCTTT. The chain has TRBV6-2 or TRBV6-3 and TRBJ1-1, with D possibly being TRBD1 (5 bases). Trimming removed 4 bases at V and 5 bases at J, with 14 bases between. The V gene's germline CDR1 is MNHEY and CDR2 SVGEGT. The CDR3 is 14 amino acids.

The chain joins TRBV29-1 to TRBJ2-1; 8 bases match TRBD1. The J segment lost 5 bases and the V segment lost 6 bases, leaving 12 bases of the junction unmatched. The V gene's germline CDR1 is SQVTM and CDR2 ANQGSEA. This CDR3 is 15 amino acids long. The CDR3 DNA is TGCAGCGTGCCCACGACAGGGGCTCCCGACAATGAGCAGTTCTTC. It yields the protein CSVPTTGAPDNEQFF.

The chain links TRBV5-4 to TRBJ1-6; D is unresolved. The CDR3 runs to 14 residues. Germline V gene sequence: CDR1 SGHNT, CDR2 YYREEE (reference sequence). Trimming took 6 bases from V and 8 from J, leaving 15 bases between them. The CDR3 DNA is TGTGCCAGCAAATCAAACAGTGGATATTCACCCCTCCACTTT. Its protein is CASKSNSGYSPLHF.

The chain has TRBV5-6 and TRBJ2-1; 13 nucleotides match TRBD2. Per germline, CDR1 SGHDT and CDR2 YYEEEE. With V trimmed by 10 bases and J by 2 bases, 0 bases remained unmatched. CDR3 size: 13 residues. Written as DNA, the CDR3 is TGTGCCGGGACTAGCGGGGCCTACAATGAGCAGTTCTTC. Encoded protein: CAGTSGAYNEQFF.

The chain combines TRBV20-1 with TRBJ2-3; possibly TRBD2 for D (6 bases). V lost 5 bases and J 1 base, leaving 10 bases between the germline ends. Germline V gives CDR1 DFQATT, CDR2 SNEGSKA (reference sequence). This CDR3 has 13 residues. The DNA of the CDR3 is TGCAGTGCTCGAGGCGGGGGCACAGATACGCAGTATTTT. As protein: CSARGGGTDTQYF.

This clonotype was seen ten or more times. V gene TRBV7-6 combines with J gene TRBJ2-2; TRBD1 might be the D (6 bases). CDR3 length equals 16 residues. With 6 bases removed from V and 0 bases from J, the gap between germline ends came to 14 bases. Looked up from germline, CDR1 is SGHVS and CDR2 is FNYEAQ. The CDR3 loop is CASRGALGPNTGELFF. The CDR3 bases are TGTGCCAGCAGGGGGGCCCTGGGTCCGAACACCGGGGAGCTGTTTTTT.

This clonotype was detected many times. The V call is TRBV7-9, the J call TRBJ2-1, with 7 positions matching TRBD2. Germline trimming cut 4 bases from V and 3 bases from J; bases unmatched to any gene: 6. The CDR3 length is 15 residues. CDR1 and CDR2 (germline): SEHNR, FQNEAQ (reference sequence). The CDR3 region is CASSSSGVNYNEQFF. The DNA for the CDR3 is TGTGCCAGCAGCTCCAGCGGGGTTAACTACAATGAGCAGTTCTTC.

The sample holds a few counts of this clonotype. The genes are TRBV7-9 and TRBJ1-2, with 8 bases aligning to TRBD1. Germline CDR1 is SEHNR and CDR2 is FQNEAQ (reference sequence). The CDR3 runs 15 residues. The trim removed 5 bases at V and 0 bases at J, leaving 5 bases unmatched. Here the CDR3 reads CASSNRTGTNYGYTF. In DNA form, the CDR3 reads TGTGCCAGCAGCAACCGGACAGGGACTAACTATGGCTACACCTTC.

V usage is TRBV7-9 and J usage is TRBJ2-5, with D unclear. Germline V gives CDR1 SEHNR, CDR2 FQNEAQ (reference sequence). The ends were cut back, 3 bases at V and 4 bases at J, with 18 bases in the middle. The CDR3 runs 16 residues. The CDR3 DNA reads TGTGCCAGCAGCTTTCTTCCCGGGCCCACTTCAGAGACCCAGTACTTC. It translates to CASSFLPGPTSETQYF.

CDR3 sequence: CASSGWDKEKQETQYF. CDR3 nucleotides: TGTGCCAGCAGCGGATGGGACAAAGAGAAACAAGAGACCCAGTACTTC. V and J are TRBV11-2 and TRBJ2-5, with D possibly being TRBD1 (6 bases). V was pared by 5 bases and J by 2 bases, with 18 bases between. The CDR3 is 16 residues long. Germline V gene data show CDR1 as SGHAT and CDR2 as FQNNGV.

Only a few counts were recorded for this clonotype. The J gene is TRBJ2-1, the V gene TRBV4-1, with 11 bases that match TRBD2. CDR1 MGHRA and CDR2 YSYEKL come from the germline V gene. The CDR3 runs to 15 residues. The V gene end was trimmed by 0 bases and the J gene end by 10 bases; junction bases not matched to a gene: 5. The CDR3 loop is CASSQETSGGYEQFF. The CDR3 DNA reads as TGCGCCAGCAGCCAAGAAACTAGCGGGGGATACGAGCAGTTCTTC.

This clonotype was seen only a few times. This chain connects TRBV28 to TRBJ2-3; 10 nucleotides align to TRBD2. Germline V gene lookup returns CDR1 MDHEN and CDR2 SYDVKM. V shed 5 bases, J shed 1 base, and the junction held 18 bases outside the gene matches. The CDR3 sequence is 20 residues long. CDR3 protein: CASSGPPTSGDFYGTDTQYF. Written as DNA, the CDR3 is TGTGCCAGCAGTGGCCCCCCCACTAGCGGGGATTTTTACGGCACAGATACGCAGTATTTT.